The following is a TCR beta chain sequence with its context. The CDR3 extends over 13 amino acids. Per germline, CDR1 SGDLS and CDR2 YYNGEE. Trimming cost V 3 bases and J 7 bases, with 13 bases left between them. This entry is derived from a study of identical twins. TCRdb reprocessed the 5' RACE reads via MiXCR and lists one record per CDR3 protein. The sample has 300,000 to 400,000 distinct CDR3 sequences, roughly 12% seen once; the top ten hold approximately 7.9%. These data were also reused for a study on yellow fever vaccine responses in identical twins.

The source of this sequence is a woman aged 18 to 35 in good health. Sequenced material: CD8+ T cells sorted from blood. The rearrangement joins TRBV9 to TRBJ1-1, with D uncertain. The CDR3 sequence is CASSAYYGFEAFF. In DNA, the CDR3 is TGTGCCAGCAGCGCTTACTATGGATTTGAAGCTTTCTTT.